The clone carrying this T cell receptor (beta chain) is classed as medium-sized. As yet, its antigen is unknown. These data are taken from a study of T-cell memory formation after mild COVID-19. V lost 6 bases and J 7 bases, leaving 15 bases between the germline ends. Germline CDR1 reads LNHDA; CDR2 reads SQIVND (reference sequence). CDR3 length equals 13 residues. Study-level points and caveats: In pre-infection memory, a portion of responding clones appeared, which suggested that cross-reactive memory joined.

TCRdb ran MiXCR on the 5' RACE reads and lists one entry per CDR3 protein. In the table there are some 88,000 distinct CDR3 sequences, approximately 23% of which are singletons. The chain carries TRBV19 and TRBJ1-2; D uncertain. Sequencing input: PBMCs or a T cell subset sorted from them (not recorded which). This TCR was recovered from a man younger than 35 who had mild COVID-19 (a few samples of this study predate the infection). Cell type and time point are not known. CDR3 loop: CASRRSPMAGYTF. CDR3 DNA: TGTGCCAGTAGAAGATCCCCGATGGCTGGCTACACCTTC.